The clone carrying this TCR beta chain was counted only a few times. In the authors' workflow: Reference gene primer amplification in the assay estimated nucleated cell counts. The table came from immunoSEQ multiplex PCR; TCRdb's copy has only in-frame clones and leaves some out. D and trimming were read from the DNA, whereas the V and J calls and clone size are those reported in that table. Of 300,000 to 350,000 clones in the sample, 80% to 90% were seen once. This record comes from a study of blood T cell repertoires in COVID-19. The overall study: T cells, B-cell-depleted T cells, or PBMCs supplied cDNA or gDNA.

The sample taken for sequencing was PBMCs or T cells enriched from blood (not recorded which). The source is a man between 25 and 39 years old who had recovered from COVID-19.

The CDR3 DNA reads as TGCGCCAGCAGCCAAGAAGGGTCGGGGACAGGTAATGGCTACACCTTC. Translated: CASSQEGSGTGNGYTF. The chain couples TRBV4-1 to TRBJ1-2, with 8 bases fitting TRBD1. From germline, CDR1 is MGHRA and CDR2 YSYEKL. The CDR3 is made up of 16 amino acids. V dropped 0 bases and J dropped 6; count of bases not matched to a gene: 9.